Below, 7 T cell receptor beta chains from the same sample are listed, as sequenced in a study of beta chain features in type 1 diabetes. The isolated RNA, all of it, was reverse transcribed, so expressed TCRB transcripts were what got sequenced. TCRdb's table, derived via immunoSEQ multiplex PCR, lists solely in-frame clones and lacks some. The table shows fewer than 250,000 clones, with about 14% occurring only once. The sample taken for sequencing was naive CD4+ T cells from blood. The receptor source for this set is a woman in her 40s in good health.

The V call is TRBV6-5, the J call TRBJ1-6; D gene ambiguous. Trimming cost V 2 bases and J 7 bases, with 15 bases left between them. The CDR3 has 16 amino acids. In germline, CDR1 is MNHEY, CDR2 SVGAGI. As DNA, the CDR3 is TGTGCCAGCAGTTACGCGACTGCTATGGCCAATTCACCCCTCCACTTT. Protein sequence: CASSYATAMANSPLHF.

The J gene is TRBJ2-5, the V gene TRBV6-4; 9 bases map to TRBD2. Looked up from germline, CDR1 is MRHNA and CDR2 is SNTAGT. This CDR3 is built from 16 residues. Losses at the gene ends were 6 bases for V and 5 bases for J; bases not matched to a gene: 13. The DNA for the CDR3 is TGTGCCAGCAGCGAACTTGGCGGGGGGGCTTTGGAGACCCAGTACTTC. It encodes CASSELGGGALETQYF.

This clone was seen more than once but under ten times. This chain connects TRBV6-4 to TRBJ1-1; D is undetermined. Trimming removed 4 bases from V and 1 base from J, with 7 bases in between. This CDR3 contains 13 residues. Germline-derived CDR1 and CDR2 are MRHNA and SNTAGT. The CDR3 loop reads CASSVTGNTEAFF. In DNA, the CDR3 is TGTGCCAGCAGTGTTACGGGGAACACTGAAGCTTTCTTT.

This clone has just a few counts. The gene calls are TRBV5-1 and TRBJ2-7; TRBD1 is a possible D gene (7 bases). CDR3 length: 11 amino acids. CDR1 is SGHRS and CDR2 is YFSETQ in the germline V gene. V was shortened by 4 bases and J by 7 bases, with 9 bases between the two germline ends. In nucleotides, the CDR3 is TGCGCCAGCAGCCCAGGGGGGGAGCAGTACTTC. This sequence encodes CASSPGGEQYF.

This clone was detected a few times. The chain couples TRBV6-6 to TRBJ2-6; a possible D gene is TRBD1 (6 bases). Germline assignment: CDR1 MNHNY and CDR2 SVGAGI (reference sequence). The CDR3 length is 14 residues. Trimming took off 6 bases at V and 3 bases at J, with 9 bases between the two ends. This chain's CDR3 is CASSPRGGANVLTF. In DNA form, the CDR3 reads TGTGCCAGCAGCCCCAGGGGTGGGGCCAACGTCCTGACTTTC.

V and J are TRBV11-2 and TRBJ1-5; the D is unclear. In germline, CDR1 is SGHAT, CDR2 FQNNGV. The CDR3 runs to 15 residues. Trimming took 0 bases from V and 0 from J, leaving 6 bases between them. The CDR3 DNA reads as TGTGCCAGCAGCTTAGACAGATATAGCAATCAGCCCCAGCATTTT. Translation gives CASSLDRYSNQPQHF.

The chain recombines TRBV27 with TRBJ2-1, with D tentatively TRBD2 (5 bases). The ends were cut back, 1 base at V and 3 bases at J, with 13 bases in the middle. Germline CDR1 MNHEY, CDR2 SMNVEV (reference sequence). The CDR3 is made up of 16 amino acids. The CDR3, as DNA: TGTGCCAGCAGTTTATATGGGGTAGGGAGCTACAATGAGCAGTTCTTC. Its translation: CASSLYGVGSYNEQFF.